This record covers a single T cell receptor (beta chain). What it recognizes is unknown. It was roughly 10 milliliters of peripheral blood that were drawn from each donor. Germline V gene data show CDR1 as MGHDK and CDR2 as SYGVNS. V was pared by 10 bases and J by 9 bases, with 16 bases between. CDR3 length: 13 amino acids. The source of the sample is a study of blood T cells in healthy people across ages. Study-wide findings and caveats: With age, beta diversity per million T cells declined roughly linearly, significantly by roughly 40. Diversity estimates from one million T cells were considered underestimates. Long-lived donors carried more naive CD4+ cells and greater diversity than aged donors.

Alongside a J-beta primer mix, a sample-barcoded 5' primer served in a second PCR lasting about 6 to 12 cycles. MiXCR was run by TCRdb on the 5' RACE reads, yielding one entry per CDR3 protein. The top ten hold roughly 34% of the sample, which has hundreds of thousands of distinct CDR3 sequences, about 54% seen once. Material: blood. The chain uses TRBV25-1 and TRBJ1-6, with D possibly matching TRBD1 (5 bases). This clonotype originated in a man in his 60s in good health. The CDR3 protein is CATWDGLRSPLHF. The CDR3 DNA follows: TGTGCCACATGGGACGGCTTACGTTCACCCCTCCACTTT.